Each of the 22 T cell receptor beta chains below was sequenced from the same sample in a study of cytomegalovirus exposure and HLA in healthy donors. Both 60 Vbeta primers and 13 Jbeta primers went into the PCR. Sequencing used immunoSEQ multiplex PCR; TCRdb keeps in-frame clones, though not all of them. The repertoire includes about 160,000 clones, around 80% of them detected once, and approximately 7% sits in the top ten. The material sequenced was PBMCs. All receptors derive from a woman aged 25 to 39 in good health and CMV-seropositive.

The chain uses TRBV5-6 and TRBJ1-5, with D tentatively TRBD1 (5 bases). The V end was cut by 4 bases, the J end by 1 base, with 9 bases between. The CDR3 has 14 amino acids. Looked up from germline, CDR1 is SGHDT and CDR2 is YYEEEE. Here the CDR3 DNA reads TGTGCCAGCAGCCGTAGACAGAGCAATCAGCCCCAGCATTTT. Encoded protein: CASSRRQSNQPQHF.

V usage is TRBV7-2 and J usage is TRBJ2-7; 12 bases map to TRBD2. CDR1 is SGHTA, CDR2 FQGNSA, per germline. The ends lost 5 bases at V and 6 bases at J; junction bases unmatched: 11. This CDR3 is built from 16 residues. In nucleotides, the CDR3 is TGTGCCAGCAGCCGCGCTAGCGGGGGGGCGGGGGCCGAGCAGTACTTC. Encoded protein: CASSRASGGAGAEQYF.

The chain links TRBV15 to TRBJ2-5; D might be TRBD1 (6 bases). The tail of the sequence fits TRBJ2-7 better, so the J call may be wrong. The length of the CDR3 is 17 residues. The germline gives CDR1 LNHNV, CDR2 YYDKDF (reference sequence). CDR3 residues: CATSRAFWGLWDYEQYF. The CDR3 DNA reads as TGTGCCACCAGCAGAGCATTTTGGGGGCTCTGGGACTACGAGCAGTACTTC.

The genes are TRBV6-4 and TRBJ1-5; D not resolved. Germline V lookup: CDR1 MRHNA, CDR2 SNTAGT. The CDR3 totals 17 residues. V shed 8 bases and J shed 5 bases, with 25 bases lying between them. For the CDR3, the DNA is TGTGCCAGCCGTCGGTTCTCGCGCCTCGGTCGGGATCAGCCCCAGCATTTT. Protein: CASRRFSRLGRDQPQHF.

The J gene is TRBJ1-1, the V gene TRBV29-1; D unclear. The CDR3 contains 11 residues. The germline CDR1 and CDR2 sequences are SQVTM and ANQGSEA. The V and J ends lost 4 bases and 3 bases respectively, with 6 bases between them. DNA for the CDR3: TGCAGCGTTGTTCTACACACTGAAGCTTTCTTT. It specifies CSVVLHTEAFF.

The CDR3 is CASSVAGGASYNEQFF. In nucleotides, the CDR3 is TGTGCCAGCAGCGTAGCCGGGGGGGCGTCCTACAATGAGCAGTTCTTC. J is TRBJ2-1 and V is TRBV9; 8 positions agree with TRBD2. The germline V gene has CDR1 SGDLS and CDR2 YYNGEE. With V trimmed by 0 bases and J by 1 base, 3 bases remained unmatched. The CDR3 runs to 16 residues.

V is TRBV5-1 and J is TRBJ2-6, with D possibly TRBD1 on 5 matching bases. CDR3 length: 18 amino acids. Germline V gives CDR1 SGHRS, CDR2 YFSETQ. Trimming stripped 1 base from V and 0 bases from J, with 14 bases between. The CDR3 region has the DNA TGCGCCAGCAGCTTGAGGGGTCACCCGGACTCTGGGGCCAACGTCCTGACTTTC. Residues: CASSLRGHPDSGANVLTF.

The gene calls are TRBV5-1 and TRBJ1-1; D not resolved. Trimming took 3 bases from V and 1 from J, leaving 13 bases between them. Germline lookup yields CDR1 SGHRS and CDR2 YFSETQ. CDR3 size: 15 residues. CDR3 in DNA: TGCGCCAGCAGCTACGGACGGGGAAGGAACACTGAAGCTTTCTTT. Translating it yields CASSYGRGRNTEAFF. The complete variable domain, with remaining parts taken from reference TRBV5-1 and TRBJ1-1, reads KAGVTQTPRYLIKTRGQQVTLSCSPISGHRSVSWYQQTPGQGLQFLFEYFSETQRNKGNFPGRFSGRQFSNSRSEMNVSTLELGDSALYLCASSYGRGRNTEAFFGQGTRLTVV.

V is TRBV19 and J is TRBJ1-5; 8 bases align to TRBD1. Germline CDR1 LNHDA, CDR2 SQIVND (reference sequence). With 3 bases clipped from V and 5 bases from J, the junction kept 6 bases outside the gene matches. This CDR3 spans 15 amino acids. Here the CDR3 reads CASSIGQGVYQPQHF. DNA for the CDR3: TGTGCCAGTAGTATTGGACAGGGTGTCTATCAGCCCCAGCATTTT.

The J gene is TRBJ2-3, the V gene TRBV5-1, with 12 bases that match TRBD2. Germline values: CDR1 SGHRS, CDR2 YFSETQ. The length of the CDR3 is 17 residues. Unmatched junction bases numbered 10, after V lost 5 bases and J lost 3 bases. CDR3 in amino acids: CASSSSSGGARTDTQYF. CDR3 DNA sequence: TGCGCCAGCAGTTCCTCTAGCGGGGGGGCTCGTACAGATACGCAGTATTTT. Supplemented by reference TRBV5-1 and TRBJ2-3, the full variable domain reads KAGVTQTPRYLIKTRGQQVTLSCSPISGHRSVSWYQQTPGQGLQFLFEYFSETQRNKGNFPGRFSGRQFSNSRSEMNVSTLELGDSALYLCASSSSSGGARTDTQYFGPGTRLTVL.

The rearrangement links TRBV5-5 to TRBJ2-5; 14 nucleotides align to TRBD2. This CDR3 spans 19 amino acids. Losses at the gene ends were 0 bases for V and 4 bases for J; bases not matched to a gene: 11. Germline CDR1 is SGHKS and CDR2 is YYEKEE (reference sequence). The CDR3 sequence: CASSLVGGPGTSGRETQYF. The CDR3 coding sequence is TGTGCCAGCAGCTTGGTGGGGGGTCCCGGGACTAGCGGGAGAGAGACCCAGTACTTC.

The rearrangement uses TRBV18 and TRBJ2-3; TRBD1 is a possible D gene (6 bases). Trimming pared 2 bases from V and 6 bases from J, leaving 12 bases between. Per the germline V gene, CDR1 is KGHSH and CDR2 is LQKENI. The CDR3 contains 14 residues. CDR3 sequence: CASSPFGQWDTQYF. In nucleotides, the CDR3 is TGTGCCAGCTCACCATTCGGACAGTGGGATACGCAGTATTTT.

The chain links TRBV5-1 to TRBJ2-2; the match to TRBD1 covers 10 bases. CDR1 is SGHRS, CDR2 YFSETQ, per germline. CDR3 length equals 16 residues. V lost 3 bases, J lost 2 bases, and 4 bases stayed unmatched. CDR3 DNA sequence: TGCGCCAGCAGCTGGGACAGGGGATTTAACACCGGGGAGCTGTTTTTT. Translating it yields CASSWDRGFNTGELFF.

V usage is TRBV4-3 and J usage is TRBJ2-3, with 7 positions matching TRBD1. The CDR3 length is 15 residues. Per germline, CDR1 LGHNA and CDR2 YSLEER. V gave up 3 bases and J gave up 2 bases; unmatched junction bases: 5. The CDR3: CASSHRGGNTDTQYF. The CDR3 DNA sequence: TGCGCCAGCAGCCACCGAGGGGGCAACACAGATACGCAGTATTTT.

The gene calls are TRBV10-3 and TRBJ1-1; D remains ambiguous. The CDR3 runs 16 residues. The ends were cut back, 0 bases at V and 8 bases at J, with 19 bases in the middle. CDR1 ENHRY and CDR2 SYGVKD come from the germline V gene. The CDR3 protein is CAISESRSDRVLEAFF. The CDR3 region has the DNA TGTGCCATCAGTGAGTCGCGTAGTGATCGAGTCTTAGAAGCTTTCTTT.

In its sample, this clone was seen once. The chain uses TRBV30 and TRBJ1-4; D call uncertain. This CDR3 is 15 amino acids long. The V end was cut by 4 bases, the J end by 4 bases, with 16 bases between. From germline, CDR1 is GTSNPN and CDR2 SVGIG (reference sequence). This CDR3 is CAWNKKVQFNEKLFF. The CDR3 nucleotides are TGTGCCTGGAATAAGAAGGTACAGTTTAATGAAAAACTGTTTTTT.

The V and J genes are TRBV2 and TRBJ1-6; TRBD1 might be the D (6 bases). Trimming removed 4 bases from V and 10 bases from J, with 11 bases in between. Per the germline V gene, CDR1 is SNHLY and CDR2 is FYNNEI. The CDR3 runs 13 residues. The CDR3 reads CASSGTESSPLHF. The CDR3 bases are TGTGCCAGCAGTGGGACAGAGAGCTCACCCCTCCACTTT.

The rearrangement uses TRBV7-2 and TRBJ1-2; D possibly corresponds to TRBD1 (5 bases). V lost 0 bases, J lost 8 bases, and 10 bases lay in between. The CDR3 has 13 residues. Germline CDR1 reads SGHTA; CDR2 reads FQGNSA. The CDR3 is CASSLAFRAGYTF. Written as DNA, the CDR3 is TGTGCCAGCAGCTTAGCCTTCAGGGCCGGCTACACCTTC. The full variable domain, with the rest looked up from reference TRBV7-2 and TRBJ1-2, is GAGVSQSPSNKVTEKGKDVELRCDPISGHTALYWYRQSLGQGLEFLIYFQGNSAPDKSGLPSDRFSAERTGGSVSTLTIQRTQQEDSAVYLCASSLAFRAGYTFGSGTRLTVV.

This sequence joins TRBV5-6 and TRBJ1-2, with D unclear. The CDR3 spans 13 residues. V dropped 0 bases and J dropped 2 bases, with 5 bases sitting between them. The germline V gene encodes CDR1 SGHDT and CDR2 YYEEEE. CDR3 bases: TGTGCCAGCAGCTTGGGCGAGAACTATGGCTACACCTTC. Its translation: CASSLGENYGYTF.

This chain connects TRBV5-6 to TRBJ2-7; 8 nucleotides match TRBD1. V was pared by 7 bases and J by 5 bases, with 5 bases of the junction left unmatched. CDR3 length equals 12 residues. Germline V gives CDR1 SGHDT, CDR2 YYEEEE. The CDR3 DNA follows: TGTGCCAGCGGGGGACAGGCGAACGAGCAGTACTTC. Translating gives CASGGQANEQYF.

The chain employs TRBV7-3 and TRBJ2-2; no clear D. Trimming stripped 2 bases from V and 4 bases from J, with 8 bases between. CDR3 size: 14 residues. CDR1 is SGHTA and CDR2 is FQGTGA in the germline V gene. The CDR3 protein is CASSLGPATGELFF. The CDR3 DNA reads TGTGCCAGCAGCTTAGGGCCCGCCACCGGGGAGCTGTTTTTT.

This sequence joins TRBV15 and TRBJ1-1, with 10 bases fitting TRBD1. Germline V gene data show CDR1 as LNHNV and CDR2 as YYDKDF (reference sequence). The CDR3 contains 16 residues. The V and J ends lost 2 bases and 4 bases, in that order; junction bases with no gene match: 7. This CDR3 is CATSRRQGARGTEAFF. DNA for the CDR3: TGTGCCACCAGCAGACGACAGGGGGCGCGGGGCACTGAAGCTTTCTTT.